A single T cell receptor beta chain is shown here with its context. This record comes from a study of blood T cell repertoires in COVID-19. The data were produced by immunoSEQ multiplex PCR, yet TCRdb's version contains in-frame clones alone and is incomplete. The sample has a few hundred thousand clones, approximately 88% seen once. Trimming left V 2 bases short and J 8 bases short, with 18 bases between. The germline CDR1 and CDR2 sequences are MDHEN and SYDVKM. The CDR3 loop spans 15 amino acids. J is TRBJ1-2 and V is TRBV28, with D maybe TRBD1 (5 bases). This TCR was recovered from a man aged 18 to 29 with acute COVID-19. Sequencing was done on a sample of PBMCs or T cells enriched from blood (not recorded which). The CDR3 is CASSLGRAGNPGYTF. The CDR3 nucleotides are TGTGCCAGCAGTTTAGGTAGGGCAGGGAATCCGGGCTACACCTTC.